The rows below give T cell receptor beta chains drawn from one sample of a study of cytomegalovirus exposure and HLA in healthy donors. Clones were sequenced by immunoSEQ multiplex PCR, and TCRdb holds only the in-frame ones, with some missing. There are about 140,000 clones in the sample; around 83% occur only once, and under 1.5% lies in the top ten. The sequenced sample was PBMCs. The receptors come from a male donor in good health and CMV-seropositive. Each CDR3 is given with its conserved first and last residue. Fields, in order: CDR3 protein, CDR3 DNA, V gene, D gene, clone size, J gene. A D gene is named only where the DNA matches it firmly. Part of the rows lack a size; the others show once, few, many or a class for expanded clones.

CDR3: CASSPRVENEQFF
DNA: TGCGCCAGCAGCCCGAGGGTTGAGAATGAGCAGTTCTTC
V: TRBV5-1
D: .
size: .
J: TRBJ2-1

CDR3: CASSPLVTEAFF
DNA: TGTGCCAGCAGCCCGCTAGTTACTGAAGCTTTCTTT
V: TRBV7-9
D: .
size: once
J: TRBJ1-1

CDR3: CASSDPRQGAGTEAFF
DNA: TGTGCCAGCAGTGACCCCAGACAGGGGGCGGGGACTGAAGCTTTCTTT
V: TRBV25-1
D: TRBD1
size: .
J: TRBJ1-1

CDR3: CASSRDSSLTEQYF
DNA: TGTGCCAGCAGCAGGGACAGTAGCTTGACCGAGCAGTACTTC
V: TRBV2
D: TRBD1
size: few
J: TRBJ2-7

CDR3: CASTGLGEVLFF
DNA: TGTGCCAGCACCGGTTTGGGTGAGGTTTTATTCTTC
V: TRBV28
D: .
size: once
J: TRBJ2-1

CDR3: CASSYPPGVGTEAFF
DNA: TGTGCCAGCAGTTACCCCCCAGGGGTCGGCACTGAAGCTTTCTTT
V: TRBV6-6
D: .
size: .
J: TRBJ1-1

CDR3: CASSLTGEGELFF
DNA: TGCGCCAGCAGCTTGACAGGGGAAGGGGAGCTGTTTTTT
V: TRBV5-1
D: TRBD1
size: few
J: TRBJ2-2

CDR3: CASSLAYLDGAYGYTF
DNA: TGTGCCAGCAGCTTAGCGTATTTAGACGGAGCCTATGGCTACACCTTC
V: TRBV7-8
D: .
size: .
J: TRBJ1-2

CDR3: CASSLATGGNYNSPLHF
DNA: TGTGCCAGCAGCTTGGCGACAGGGGGCAACTATAATTCACCCCTCCACTTT
V: TRBV5-4
D: TRBD1
size: .
J: TRBJ1-6

CDR3: CATALAPGYEQYF
DNA: TGTGCCACCGCACTAGCGCCTGGGTACGAGCAGTACTTC
V: TRBV7-3
D: TRBD2
size: .
J: TRBJ2-7

CDR3: CASSNMKSNEQFF
DNA: TGTGCCAGCAGTAACATGAAGTCAAATGAGCAGTTCTTC
V: TRBV6-1
D: .
size: .
J: TRBJ2-1

CDR3: CASSPTSGSRDEQFF
DNA: TGTGCCAGCAGCCCCACTAGCGGGAGTAGAGATGAGCAGTTCTTC
V: TRBV11-2
D: TRBD2
size: .
J: TRBJ2-1

CDR3: CASSLGLENEKLFF
DNA: TGCGCCAGCAGCTTGGGACTAGAAAACGAAAAACTGTTTTTT
V: TRBV5-1
D: .
size: .
J: TRBJ1-4

CDR3: CASSVAYEQYF
DNA: TGTGCCAGCAGCGTCGCCTACGAGCAGTACTTC
V: TRBV11-1
D: .
size: .
J: TRBJ2-7

CDR3: CASSVGGVGGYEQYF
DNA: TGTGCCAGCAGCGTCGGAGGTGTAGGTGGCTACGAGCAGTACTTC
V: TRBV9
D: .
size: .
J: TRBJ2-7

CDR3: CASSQGQGDEKLFF
DNA: TGCGCCAGCAGCCAGGGACAGGGTGATGAAAAACTGTTTTTT
V: TRBV4-3
D: TRBD1
size: once
J: TRBJ1-4

CDR3: CASSPRVPRPQHF
DNA: TGTGCCAGCAGCCCCCGGGTCCCGCGTCCCCAGCATTTT
V: TRBV7-8
D: .
size: .
J: TRBJ1-5

CDR3: CASSDGLAGEQETQYF
DNA: TGTGCCAGCAGCGACGGACTAGCGGGAGAACAAGAGACCCAGTACTTC
V: TRBV7-3
D: TRBD2
size: .
J: TRBJ2-5

CDR3: CASSGTSGAGVEQFF
DNA: TGTGCCAGCAGTGGGACTAGCGGGGCTGGGGTTGAGCAGTTCTTC
V: TRBV2
D: TRBD2
size: few
J: TRBJ2-1

CDR3: CASSLEGQFLNTEAFF
DNA: TGTGCCAGCAGCTTAGAAGGACAGTTCTTGAACACTGAAGCTTTCTTT
V: TRBV7-8
D: .
size: .
J: TRBJ1-1

CDR3: CASSAQGQPQETQYF
DNA: TGTGCCAGCAGTGCACAGGGACAGCCTCAAGAGACCCAGTACTTC
V: TRBV2
D: TRBD1
size: .
J: TRBJ2-5

CDR3: CASSLSQGLTEAFF
DNA: TGTGCCAGCAGTTTATCGCAGGGGTTGACTGAAGCTTTCTTT
V: TRBV27
D: .
size: .
J: TRBJ1-1

CDR3: CSGREGERTEAFF
DNA: TGCAGCGGACGCGAGGGGGAAAGAACTGAAGCTTTCTTT
V: TRBV29-1
D: .
size: .
J: TRBJ1-1

CDR3: CASSLGGGTGELFF
DNA: TGTGCCAGCAGCTTAGGTGGGGGGACCGGGGAGCTGTTTTTT
V: TRBV7-3
D: .
size: .
J: TRBJ2-2

CDR3: CASSQGWGGNQPQHF
DNA: TGCGCCAGCAGCCAAGGGTGGGGGGGCAATCAGCCCCAGCATTTT
V: TRBV4-1
D: .
size: .
J: TRBJ1-5

CDR3: CASSLEQEGYGTDTQYF
DNA: TGTGCCAGCAGCTTAGAACAAGAGGGATATGGCACAGATACGCAGTATTTT
V: TRBV7-6
D: .
size: few
J: TRBJ2-3

CDR3: CASSNRGGGRVRGNTEAFF
DNA: TGTGCCAGCAGCAATAGGGGCGGGGGCAGGGTGAGAGGGAACACTGAAGCTTTCTTT
V: TRBV7-9
D: .
size: once
J: TRBJ1-1

CDR3: CSAGQYNEQFF
DNA: TGCAGTGCTGGGCAGTACAATGAGCAGTTCTTC
V: TRBV20-1
D: .
size: .
J: TRBJ2-1

CDR3: CASSYSLASSEQYF
DNA: TGTGCCAGCAGTTACTCGTTGGCTAGTAGCGAGCAGTACTTC
V: TRBV6-5
D: .
size: .
J: TRBJ2-7

CDR3: CASRKGTSDYYEQYF
DNA: TGTGCCAGCAGAAAAGGGACTAGCGATTACTACGAGCAGTACTTC
V: TRBV6-5
D: TRBD2
size: few
J: TRBJ2-7

CDR3: CASIPELAGAGWGETQYF
DNA: TGTGCCAGCATCCCGGAACTAGCGGGAGCTGGTTGGGGAGAGACCCAGTACTTC
V: TRBV7-9
D: TRBD2
size: .
J: TRBJ2-5

CDR3: CASSRSGTSVLEQYF
DNA: TGTGCCAGCAGTCGCAGCGGGACTAGCGTTCTCGAGCAGTACTTC
V: TRBV27
D: TRBD2
size: .
J: TRBJ2-7

CDR3: CAISPEGAYNSPLHF
DNA: TGTGCCATCAGCCCAGAAGGGGCCTATAATTCACCCCTCCACTTT
V: TRBV10-3
D: .
size: .
J: TRBJ1-6

CDR3: CASSSRRGRAHNEQFF
DNA: TGTGCCAGCAGTTCCCGTCGTGGGAGGGCTCACAATGAGCAGTTCTTC
V: TRBV6-6
D: TRBD2
size: .
J: TRBJ2-1

CDR3: CASSDGVTSGNTIYF
DNA: TGCGCCAGCAGTGACGGGGTAACCTCTGGAAACACCATATATTTT
V: TRBV10-2
D: .
size: .
J: TRBJ1-3

CDR3: CASSLQSGQYEQYF
DNA: TGTGCCAGCAGCTTGCAGAGCGGGCAGTACGAGCAGTACTTC
V: TRBV5-4
D: .
size: once
J: TRBJ2-7

CDR3: CASSSLAGGPINEQFF
DNA: TGTGCCAGCAGTTCCTTAGCGGGAGGGCCCATTAATGAGCAGTTCTTC
V: TRBV28
D: TRBD2
size: .
J: TRBJ2-1

CDR3: CATTNSNQPQHF
DNA: TGTGCCACCACTAATAGCAATCAGCCCCAGCATTTT
V: TRBV2
D: .
size: .
J: TRBJ1-5

CDR3: CASSLMPPGADGNTIYF
DNA: TGTGCCAGCAGCTTAATGCCCCCAGGGGCGGATGGAAACACCATATATTTT
V: TRBV7-3
D: .
size: .
J: TRBJ1-3

CDR3: CASRRGGNYGYTF
DNA: TGTGCCAGCAGGCGGGGCGGTAACTATGGCTACACCTTC
V: TRBV2
D: .
size: .
J: TRBJ1-2

CDR3: CASSLGPGQPDNEQYF
DNA: TGTGCCAGCAGCTTGGGACCGGGACAGCCTGATAACGAGCAGTACTTC
V: TRBV11-3
D: TRBD1
size: few
J: TRBJ2-7

CDR3: CASSFGTSGYEQYF
DNA: TGTGCCAGTTCCTTCGGGACTAGCGGATACGAGCAGTACTTC
V: TRBV19
D: TRBD2
size: .
J: TRBJ2-7

CDR3: CASSLNRTPISPLHF
DNA: TGTGCCAGCAGCTTGAACCGGACACCAATCTCACCCCTCCACTTT
V: TRBV7-8
D: .
size: .
J: TRBJ1-6

CDR3: CASSVWGVYEQYF
DNA: TGTGCCAGCAGTGTGTGGGGAGTCTACGAGCAGTACTTC
V: TRBV28
D: .
size: .
J: TRBJ2-7

CDR3: CASSLNPGGPSKTQYF
DNA: TGTGCCAGCAGCTTAAACCCGGGAGGGCCCTCAAAGACCCAGTACTTC
V: TRBV7-3
D: TRBD2
size: .
J: TRBJ2-5

CDR3: CASSLRALSNTGELFF
DNA: TGTGCCAGCAGCTTGCGAGCACTCTCGAACACCGGGGAGCTGTTTTTT
V: TRBV7-2
D: .
size: .
J: TRBJ2-2

CDR3: CAISEGGGGYGYTF
DNA: TGTGCCATCAGTGAAGGCGGGGGTGGCTATGGCTACACCTTC
V: TRBV10-3
D: .
size: .
J: TRBJ1-2

CDR3: CASSHGGGLAVTDTQYF
DNA: TGCGCCAGCAGCCACGGTGGCGGGCTAGCGGTCACAGATACGCAGTATTTT
V: TRBV5-1
D: TRBD2
size: .
J: TRBJ2-3

CDR3: CASSSDGGLGYTF
DNA: TGCGCCAGCAGCTCGGATGGGGGCCTTGGCTACACCTTC
V: TRBV5-1
D: .
size: .
J: TRBJ1-2

CDR3: CASSPGPRAYNSPLHF
DNA: TGTGCCAGTAGTCCGGGCCCCAGGGCATATAATTCACCCCTCCACTTT
V: TRBV19
D: .
size: .
J: TRBJ1-6

CDR3: CASSPPGTSGYNEQFF
DNA: TGTGCCAGCTCACCACCGGGCACTAGCGGCTACAATGAGCAGTTCTTC
V: TRBV18
D: TRBD2
size: once
J: TRBJ2-1

CDR3: CASSLGGFSYGYTF
DNA: TGTGCCAGCAGTTTAGGGGGGTTCAGCTATGGCTACACCTTC
V: TRBV27
D: .
size: .
J: TRBJ1-2

CDR3: CASSPTWRDRGDTQYF
DNA: TGCGCCAGCAGCCCGACCTGGCGGGACCGGGGAGATACGCAGTATTTT
V: TRBV4-1
D: .
size: few
J: TRBJ2-3

CDR3: CASSLAPYEQYF
DNA: TGTGCCAGCAGCTTGGCTCCCTACGAGCAGTACTTC
V: TRBV5-6
D: .
size: .
J: TRBJ2-7

CDR3: CASSELQGYGYTF
DNA: TGTGCCAGCAGTGAATTACAGGGCTATGGCTACACCTTC
V: TRBV2
D: .
size: .
J: TRBJ1-2

CDR3: CASSQGQGAPNLNQPQHF
DNA: TGTGCCAGCAGTCAGGGACAGGGGGCCCCTAATCTTAATCAGCCCCAGCATTTT
V: TRBV5-5
D: TRBD1
size: .
J: TRBJ1-5

CDR3: CASSVVAGVEAFF
DNA: TGTGCCAGCAGCGTAGTAGCGGGGGTTGAAGCTTTCTTT
V: TRBV9
D: .
size: .
J: TRBJ1-1